This T cell receptor beta chain was retrieved from a study of CD8 T cells in ankylosing spondylitis (dated 2017 in TCRdb). Concerning the study at large: To find TCR variants linked to disease, the study profiled T cell receptor beta repertoires in ankylosing spondylitis patients and healthy donors. The whole study cohort included 95 to 130 healthy donors and about two dozen ankylosing spondylitis patients. Peripheral blood was sampled, and synovial fluid was additionally collected from ankylosing spondylitis patients. Overall study outcomes, separate from this receptor: Some TCR beta motif variants had previously been reported in synovial fluid and blood of reactive arthritis patients, which suggested common disease-initiation mechanisms. A TCR beta motif made up of 7 to 9 highly homologous amino acid variants appeared to be characteristic of blood from ankylosing spondylitis patients. According to the report, matched synovial fluid samples from ankylosing spondylitis patients were significantly enriched for the disease-linked clones. The disease-linked clones had a CD8+ phenotype and were found at relatively low frequencies in peripheral blood.

Instrument used: Illumina HiSeq 2500. Quantitative 5'-RACE with molecular barcodes was the method used to prepare the TCR beta libraries. The authors processed their data as follows. Disease-linked TCR variants were identified with a new computational method built on a probabilistic model of VDJ rearrangement. The public sequencing data were trimmed at Q25 with fastp and processed into clonotypes with MiXCR by TCRdb, which kept only in-frame beta chains. Rows with one shared CDR3 protein collapse into an entry with the most common genes and DNA. None of the V and J calls come from the authors' own analysis; TCRdb made them. This sample gives some 150,000 distinct CDR3 sequences in total; approximately 10% of them show up just once. The top ten constitute roughly 4.5% of the sample. The CDR3 starts with the cysteine, ends with the phenylalanine, and has 17 residues. CDR3 DNA is the only sequence kept; it has 51 bases, read in frame from the first base. V is clipped by 3 bases and J by 5 bases, and the sequence between their germline boundaries is 21 bases long. Reading the germline V gene gives CDR1 MDHEN and CDR2 SYDVKM.

This clonotype was detected many times. Its antigen remains undetermined. It has no much larger one-base neighbor in the sample; base qualities were not kept. This sequence originates from a female donor with ankylosing spondylitis or in good health (not recorded which). The sequenced material came from blood, either unsorted or a sorted T cell fraction (not recorded which). The chain links TRBV28 with TRBJ2-3, with the D gene not confidently named. The CDR3 corresponds to CASSFFSTDLFLDTQYF. The DNA reads as follows: TGTGCCAGCAGTTTCTTTTCTACAGACTTGTTTCTAGATACGCAGTATTTT.